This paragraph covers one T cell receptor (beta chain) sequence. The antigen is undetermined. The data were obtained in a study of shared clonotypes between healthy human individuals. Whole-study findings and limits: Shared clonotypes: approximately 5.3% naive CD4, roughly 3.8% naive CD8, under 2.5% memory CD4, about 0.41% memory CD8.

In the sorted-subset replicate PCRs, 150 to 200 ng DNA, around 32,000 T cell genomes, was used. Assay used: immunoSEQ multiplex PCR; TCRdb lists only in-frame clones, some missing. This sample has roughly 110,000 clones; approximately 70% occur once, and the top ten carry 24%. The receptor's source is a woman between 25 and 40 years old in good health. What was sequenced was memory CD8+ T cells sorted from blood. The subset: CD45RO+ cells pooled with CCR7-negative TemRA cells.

The CDR3 loop reads CATSRVGADVTGSDYEQYF. For the CDR3, the DNA is TGTGCCACCAGCAGGGTCGGTGCGGATGTGACGGGAAGTGACTACGAGCAGTACTTC. The rearrangement uses TRBV15 and TRBJ2-7, with TRBD2 as a possible D gene (5 bases). Germline V CDR1 and CDR2: LNHNV, YYDKDF (reference sequence). The CDR3 extends over 19 amino acids. The V gene lost 3 bases and the J gene lost 3 bases, with 27 bases spanning the gap.